This T cell receptor beta chain was identified in a study of control samples from healthy donors and cancer patients. This clone was seen only once. V lost 6 bases and J lost 3, with 8 bases in between. Looked up from germline, CDR1 is SEHNR and CDR2 is FQNEAQ (reference sequence). The CDR3 length is 12 residues. The assay was immunoSEQ multiplex PCR, and TCRdb's table has in-frame clones only and misses some. The sample yields around 70,000 clones, about 95% seen once. V gene TRBV7-9 combines with J gene TRBJ1-2; tentatively, D is TRBD1 (5 bases). The receptor was derived from a woman in her thirties in good health. Specimen: blood. CDR3 sequence: CASSRGDYGYTF. The CDR3 region has the DNA TGTGCCAGCAGTAGGGGTGACTATGGCTACACCTTC.